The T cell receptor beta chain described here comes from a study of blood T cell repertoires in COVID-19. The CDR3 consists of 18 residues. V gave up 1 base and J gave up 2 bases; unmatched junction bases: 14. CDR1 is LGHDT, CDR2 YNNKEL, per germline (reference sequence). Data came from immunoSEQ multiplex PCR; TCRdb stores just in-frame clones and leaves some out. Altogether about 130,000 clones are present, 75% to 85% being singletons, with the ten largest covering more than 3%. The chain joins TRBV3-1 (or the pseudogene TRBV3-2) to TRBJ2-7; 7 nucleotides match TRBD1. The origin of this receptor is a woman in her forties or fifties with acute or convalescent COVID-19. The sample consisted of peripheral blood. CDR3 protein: CASSQGPNRGNTPYEQYF. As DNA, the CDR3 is TGTGCCAGCAGCCAAGGCCCAAACAGGGGTAATACTCCCTACGAGCAGTACTTC.